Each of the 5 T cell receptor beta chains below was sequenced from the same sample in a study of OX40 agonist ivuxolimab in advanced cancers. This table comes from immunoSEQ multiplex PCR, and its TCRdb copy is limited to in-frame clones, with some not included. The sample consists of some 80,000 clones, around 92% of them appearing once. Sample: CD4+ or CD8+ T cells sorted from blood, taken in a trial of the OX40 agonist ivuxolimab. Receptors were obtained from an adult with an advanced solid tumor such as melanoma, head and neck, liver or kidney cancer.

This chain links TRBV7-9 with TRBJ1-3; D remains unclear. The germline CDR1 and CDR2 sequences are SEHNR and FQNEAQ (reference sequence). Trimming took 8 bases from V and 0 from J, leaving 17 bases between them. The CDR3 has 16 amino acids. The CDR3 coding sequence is TGTGCCAGCCCCAAGCTGGGGAGAAACTCTGGAAACACCATATATTTT. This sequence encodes CASPKLGRNSGNTIYF.

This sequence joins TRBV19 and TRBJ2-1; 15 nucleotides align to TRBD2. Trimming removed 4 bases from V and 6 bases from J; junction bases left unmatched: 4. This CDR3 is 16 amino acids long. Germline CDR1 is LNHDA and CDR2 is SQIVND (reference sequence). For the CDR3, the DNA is TGTGCCAGTAGTAAAGGACTAGCGGGGGGGTTCAATGAGCAGTTCTTC. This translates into CASSKGLAGGFNEQFF.

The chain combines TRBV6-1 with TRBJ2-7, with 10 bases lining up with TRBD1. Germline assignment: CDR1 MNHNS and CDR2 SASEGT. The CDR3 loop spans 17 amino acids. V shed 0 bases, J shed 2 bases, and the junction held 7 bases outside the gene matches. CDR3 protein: CASSEATPGQGPYEQYF. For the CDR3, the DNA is TGTGCCAGCAGTGAAGCCACTCCGGGACAGGGGCCCTACGAGCAGTACTTC.

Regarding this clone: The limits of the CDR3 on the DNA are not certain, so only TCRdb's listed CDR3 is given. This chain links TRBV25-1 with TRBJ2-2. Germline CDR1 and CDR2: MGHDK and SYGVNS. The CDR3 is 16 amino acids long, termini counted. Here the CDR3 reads CASSVRAGPYTGELFF.

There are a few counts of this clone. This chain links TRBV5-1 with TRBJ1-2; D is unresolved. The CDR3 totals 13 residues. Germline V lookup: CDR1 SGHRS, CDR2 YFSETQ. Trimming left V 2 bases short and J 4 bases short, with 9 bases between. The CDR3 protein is CASSFGERYGYTF. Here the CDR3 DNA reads TGCGCCAGCAGCTTTGGGGAGCGCTATGGCTACACCTTC.